The rows below give T cell receptor beta chains drawn from one sample of a study of read filtering for tumor transcriptome and immune sequencing. MiXCR, applied by TCRdb to the reads, yields one record per CDR3 protein. In the table there are approximately 65,000 distinct CDR3 sequences, around 14% of which are singletons. Sequenced sample: a population of CD138-negative cells sorted from bone marrow. The receptors were gathered from a donor aged 40 or older with multiple myeloma. The conserved cysteine and the conserved F or W are not part of the CDR3 here.

CDR3 length	V gene	J gene	CDR3 protein
14	TRBV20-1	TRBJ2-1	SARASGTISYNEQF
10	TRBV19	TRBJ2-1	ASSTTLPEQF
13	TRBV10-3	TRBJ2-5	AISESSRAQETQY
10	TRBV20-1	TRBJ2-1	SASSEDNEQF
8	TRBV7-6	TRBJ2-3	ASGTDTQY
16	TRBV10-3	TRBJ2-7	AISESGTSGRRSYEQY
12	TRBV25-1	TRBJ2-5	ASTTGGIQETQY
12	TRBV7-9	TRBJ2-1	ASSFRDFNNEQF
15	TRBV7-3	TRBJ2-1	ASSLEASGSSYNEQF
15	TRBV20-1	TRBJ2-1	SASLGWLAGGLDEQF
12	TRBV27	TRBJ2-6	ASSFYSGANVLT
10	TRBV6-2/TRBV6-3	TRBJ2-7	ASSYSDYEQY
13	TRBV7-2	TRBJ2-5	ASSLGGGSRETQY
12	TRBV7-2	TRBJ2-1	AGSLGPSNNGQF
13	TRBV29-1	TRBJ1-6	SAIFGGTANSPLH
14	TRBV11-2	TRBJ1-1	TSSLSQGTANTEAF
19	TRBV10-3	TRBJ2-3	AISGRALAGGNRQTTDTQY
11	TRBV29-1	TRBJ1-5	SVARDSNQPQH
10	TRBV6-6	TRBJ2-5	ASSYGTEGKY
13	TRBV7-9	TRBJ2-2	ASSHSQGNTGELF
12	TRBV6-2/TRBV6-3	TRBJ2-1	ASSFLAGSNEQF
11	TRBV19	TRBJ1-5	ATLGQPNQPQH
11	TRBV7-9	TRBJ1-1	ASSLLMNTEAF
13	TRBV30	TRBJ1-4	AWSATGATNEKLF
14	TRBV4-1	TRBJ1-5	ASTQEGQISNQPQH
15	TRBV6-1	TRBJ2-1	ASSEAGASGGYNEQF
14	TRBV5-6	TRBJ2-4	ASSYRGGSPKNIQY
12	TRBV12-3/TRBV12-4	TRBJ2-7	ASSFSRADYEQY
12	TRBV20-1	TRBJ1-1	SARPTGSDTEAF
14	TRBV24-1	TRBJ2-5	ATSDFRREGQETQY
11	TRBV27	TRBJ2-7	ASSMSLRREQY
13	TRBV6-2/TRBV6-3	TRBJ2-6	ASSYKGSGANVLT
13	TRBV5-1	TRBJ2-5	ASSLQGIYQETQY
17	TRBV21-1	TRBJ2-1	ASSKKGIRGTQCYNEQF
17	TRBV6-2/TRBV6-3	TRBJ2-6	ASSGPAGQVSSGANVLT
12	TRBV7-9	TRBJ2-7	ASSLGGQGTPQY
12	TRBV29-1	TRBJ2-2	SVRQGRNTGELF
14	TRBV7-9	TRBJ2-7	ASSPWTSGIEGEQY
12	TRBV9	TRBJ1-2	ASSVGQEADGYT
9	TRBV12-3/TRBV12-4	TRBJ1-5	ASSADRAAH
13	TRBV7-2	TRBJ2-1	ASSLGGLGYNEQF
10	TRBV28	TRBJ2-7	ASSNRAREQY
12	TRBV5-1	TRBJ1-1	ASSLDGRNTEAF
10	TRBV5-6	TRBJ2-1	ASSLRPEAEF
11	TRBV11-2	TRBJ1-1	ASSLIVDTEAF
14	TRBV18	TRBJ2-3	ASSPLTAASTDTQY
12	TRBV5-1	TRBJ1-6	ASSLEGGNSPLH
13	TRBV29-1	TRBJ1-4	SVEDPGRLNEKLF
12	TRBV18	TRBJ2-7	ASSPGQTGLGQY
14	TRBV27	TRBJ2-3	ASSSSTGSSTDTQY
9	TRBV29-1	TRBJ1-2	SLYSGDGYT
9	TRBV29-1	TRBJ2-3	SAGFTDTQY
15	TRBV7-3	TRBJ2-1	ASSQAGGTPQYNEQF